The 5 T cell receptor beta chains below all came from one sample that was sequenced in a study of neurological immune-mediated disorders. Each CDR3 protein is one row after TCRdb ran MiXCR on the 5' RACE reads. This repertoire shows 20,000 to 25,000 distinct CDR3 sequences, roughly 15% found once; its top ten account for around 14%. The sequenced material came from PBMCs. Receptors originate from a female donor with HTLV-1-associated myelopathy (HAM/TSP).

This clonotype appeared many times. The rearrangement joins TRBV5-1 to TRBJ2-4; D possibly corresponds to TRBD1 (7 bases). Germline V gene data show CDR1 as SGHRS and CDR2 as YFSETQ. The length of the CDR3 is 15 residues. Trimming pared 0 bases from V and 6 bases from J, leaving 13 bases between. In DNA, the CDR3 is TGCGCCAGCAGCTTGGGCGGGACAGACTTAAACATTCAGTACTTC. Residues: CASSLGGTDLNIQYF.

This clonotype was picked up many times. CDR3 in amino acids: CASSTYSTDTQYF. In DNA, the CDR3 is TGTGCCAGCAGCACCTACAGCACAGATACGCAGTATTTT. This chain uses TRBV7-2 with TRBJ2-3, with D hard to call. The CDR3 totals 13 residues. Germline V gene lookup returns CDR1 SGHTA and CDR2 FQGNSA. V lost 5 bases to trimming and J lost 0 bases, with 6 bases between them.

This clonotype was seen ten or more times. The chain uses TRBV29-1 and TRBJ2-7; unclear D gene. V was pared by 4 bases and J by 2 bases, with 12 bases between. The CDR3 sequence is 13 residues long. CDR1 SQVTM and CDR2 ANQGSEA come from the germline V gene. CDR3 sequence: CSVVGVGAYEQYF. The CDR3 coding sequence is TGCAGCGTTGTTGGGGTAGGCGCCTACGAGCAGTACTTC.

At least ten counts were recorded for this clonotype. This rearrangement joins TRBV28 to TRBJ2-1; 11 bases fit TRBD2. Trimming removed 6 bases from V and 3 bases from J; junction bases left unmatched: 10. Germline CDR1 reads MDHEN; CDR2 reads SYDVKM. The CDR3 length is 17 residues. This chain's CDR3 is CASSLMGLAALYNEQFF. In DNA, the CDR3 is TGTGCCAGCAGCCTTATGGGACTAGCGGCCCTCTACAATGAGCAGTTCTTC.

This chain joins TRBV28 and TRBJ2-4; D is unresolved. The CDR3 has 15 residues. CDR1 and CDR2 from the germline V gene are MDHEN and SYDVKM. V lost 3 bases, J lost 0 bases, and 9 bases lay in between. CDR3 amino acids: CASSLVVPAKNIQYF. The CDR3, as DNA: TGTGCCAGCAGTTTGGTCGTACCAGCCAAAAACATTCAGTACTTC.